One sample yielded the 26 T cell receptor beta chains listed below, sequenced in a study of Graves' ophthalmopathy and Graves' hyperthyroidism. The authors amplified TCR beta CDR3 regions from RNA transcripts. In the first round, RT-PCR was carried out with HTBI primers, and a multiplex PCR formed the second round. Each CDR3 protein is one row after TCRdb ran MiXCR on the multiplex PCR reads. The data hold 170,000 or so distinct CDR3 sequences, with around two fifths observed a single time. The sequencing sample was made of peripheral blood. The source of these receptors is a woman aged 40 to 50 with Graves' ophthalmopathy.

The chain carries TRBV6-1 and TRBJ1-1, with a tentative D call TRBD1 (6 bases). The germline V gene encodes CDR1 MNHNS and CDR2 SASEGT. This CDR3 region has 14 residues. V dropped 7 bases and J dropped 1 base, with 13 bases sitting between them. CDR3 amino acids: CASNRAGSNTEAFF. The CDR3 coding sequence is TGTGCCAGCAACAGGGCCGGGTCGAACACTGAAGCTTTCTTT.

In this sample, this clonotype turned up a few times. The chain joins TRBV6-1 to TRBJ1-5; 8 positions agree with TRBD1. After removal of 2 bases from V and 5 bases from J, the junction contained 5 bases not matched to a gene. The V gene's germline CDR1 is MNHNS and CDR2 SASEGT. The CDR3 sequence is 15 residues long. Written as DNA, the CDR3 is TGTGCCAGCAGTGAATCGGACAGGGTGGATCAGCCCCAGCATTTT. This codes for CASSESDRVDQPQHF.

This clonotype appeared many times. The chain carries TRBV6-5 and TRBJ1-2, with 8 bases identical to TRBD1. Germline assignment: CDR1 MNHEY and CDR2 SVGAGI. The CDR3 length is 15 residues. V gave up 0 bases and J gave up 5 bases; unmatched junction bases: 5. CDR3 sequence: CASSYSQGASYGYTF. The CDR3 region has the DNA TGTGCCAGCAGTTACTCCCAGGGGGCATCTTATGGCTACACCTTC.

This CDR3 reads CASSYLSGTGELFF. In nucleotides, the CDR3 is TGTGCCAGCAGTTATCTCTCTGGGACCGGGGAGCTGTTTTTT. This chain links TRBV6-5 with TRBJ2-2; D is unclear. The CDR3 is made up of 14 amino acids. Between the trimmed V and J ends, which lost 3 bases and 5 bases, there was a span of 10 bases. Per germline, CDR1 MNHEY and CDR2 SVGAGI.

At least ten counts were recorded for this clonotype. This chain joins TRBV28 and TRBJ2-7; 7 nucleotides align to TRBD1. The CDR3 is made up of 14 amino acids. The junction had 7 bases not matched to a gene; V was cut back by 6 bases and J by 2 bases. The germline V gene encodes CDR1 MDHEN and CDR2 SYDVKM. CDR3 amino acids: CASRPDRDTYEQYF. The CDR3 bases are TGTGCCAGCAGGCCCGACAGGGACACCTACGAGCAGTACTTC.

The chain uses TRBV29-1 and TRBJ1-5; D possibly corresponds to TRBD1 (6 bases). CDR1 and CDR2 (germline): SQVTM, ANQGSEA. The length of the CDR3 is 13 residues. The germline V and J ends were trimmed by 6 bases and 12 bases, with 21 bases remaining between them. The CDR3 nucleotides are TGCAGCGTGAGGTCAGGGGTCGAATCGTTCCAGCATTTT. It specifies CSVRSGVESFQHF. The whole variable domain, filled in from reference TRBV29-1 and TRBJ1-5, reads SAVISQKPSRDICQRGTSLTIQCQVDSQVTMMFWYRQQPGQSLTLIATANQGSEATYESGFVIDKFPISRPNLTFSTLTVSNMSPEDSSIYLCSVRSGVESFQHFGDGTRLSIL.

The chain combines TRBV20-1 with TRBJ2-5; no firm D call. Germline V gene data show CDR1 as DFQATT and CDR2 as SNEGSKA (reference sequence). The CDR3 contains 14 residues. V lost 6 bases and J 0 bases, leaving 14 bases between the germline ends. The CDR3 DNA reads as TGCAGTGCCAACGGCGTTCCGTACCAAGAGACCCAGTACTTC. Translating gives CSANGVPYQETQYF.

This clonotype was seen at least ten times. The J gene is TRBJ2-7, the V gene TRBV5-6; perhaps D is TRBD1 or TRBD2 (6 bases each). V shed 2 bases and J shed 0 bases, with 21 bases lying between them. The CDR3 spans 18 residues. Germline V gives CDR1 SGHDT, CDR2 YYEEEE. CDR3 DNA: TGTGCCAGCAGCTTATCTCCCCGCCGGGGGCGAATCTCCTACGAGCAGTACTTC. Its protein product is CASSLSPRRGRISYEQYF.

The J gene is TRBJ1-1, the V gene TRBV12-3 or TRBV12-4; weak D call: TRBD1 (5 bases). Trimming cost V 3 bases and J 3 bases, with 8 bases left between them. The CDR3 extends over 13 amino acids. The CDR3 DNA is TGTGCCAGCAGTTTGGGGACCTACACTGAAGCTTTCTTT. Translating gives CASSLGTYTEAFF.

This clonotype occurred many times. This chain joins TRBV11-2 and TRBJ2-5; a possible D gene is TRBD1 (6 bases). This CDR3 contains 14 residues. Germline V gene lookup returns CDR1 SGHAT and CDR2 FQNNGV. Deletions cut 5 bases from V and 5 bases from J, with 15 bases between. The chain's CDR3 is CASSKGDRAETQYF. For the CDR3, the DNA is TGTGCCAGCAGCAAGGGGGACCGAGCGGAGACCCAGTACTTC.

This clonotype has at least ten counts. The J gene is TRBJ1-5, the V gene TRBV28; D might be TRBD1 (6 bases). The germline gives CDR1 MDHEN, CDR2 SYDVKM. The CDR3 spans 14 residues. V was cut by 5 bases and J by 7 bases, with 15 bases left in between. The CDR3, as DNA: TGTGCCAGCAGTCGCGACAGGTCGGGACAGCCCCAGCATTTT. It encodes CASSRDRSGQPQHF.

V gene TRBV6-5 combines with J gene TRBJ2-7; TRBD2 matches at 14 bases. The CDR3 covers 16 residues. Germline V CDR1 and CDR2: MNHEY, SVGAGI. With 1 base clipped from V and 3 bases from J, the junction kept 2 bases outside the gene matches. DNA of the CDR3: TGTGCCAGCAGTTACTGGACTAGCGGGAGGTACTACGAGCAGTACTTC. This sequence encodes CASSYWTSGRYYEQYF.

The chain joins TRBV10-3 to TRBJ1-1; TRBD1 agrees at 10 bases. J lost 5 bases, V lost 10 bases, and 4 bases had no gene match. Germline lookup yields CDR1 ENHRY and CDR2 SYGVKD. This CDR3 has 12 amino acids. The CDR3 DNA reads TGTGCCACCGGGGGACAGGGGACTGAAGCTTTCTTT. Residues: CATGGQGTEAFF.

This clonotype was observed at least ten times. The chain links TRBV27 to TRBJ2-5; D may be TRBD1 or TRBD2 (6 bases each). The CDR3 covers 13 residues. Germline V gene sequence: CDR1 MNHEY, CDR2 SMNVEV (reference sequence). V lost 2 bases and J 6 bases, leaving 10 bases between the germline ends. The CDR3: CASSLRGLQTQYF. The CDR3 coding sequence is TGTGCCAGCAGTTTACGGGGGCTTCAGACCCAGTACTTC.

This clonotype was observed many times. This rearrangement joins TRBV14 to TRBJ2-2; 9 bases are shared with TRBD2. CDR1 is SGHDN and CDR2 is FVKESK in the germline V gene. After removal of 4 bases from V and 5 bases from J, the junction contained 2 bases not matched to a gene. The length of the CDR3 is 14 residues. CDR3 amino acids: CASSRSGRTGELFF. CDR3 in DNA: TGTGCCAGCAGCCGTAGCGGGAGAACCGGGGAGCTGTTTTTT.

CDR3: CASSRGAGNQPQHF. The CDR3 DNA follows: TGTGCCAGCAGTAGGGGCGCCGGCAATCAGCCCCAGCATTTT. V usage is TRBV27 and J usage is TRBJ1-5; maybe TRBD1 (5 bases). Germline CDR1 and CDR2: MNHEY and SMNVEV (reference sequence). Trimming left V 5 bases short and J 2 bases short, with 10 bases between. This CDR3 comprises 14 residues.

This clonotype was seen many times. The chain is built from TRBV2 and TRBJ1-5; no reliable D call. There are 13 residues in the CDR3. Per germline, CDR1 SNHLY and CDR2 FYNNEI. V dropped 7 bases and J dropped 0 bases, with 7 bases sitting between them. DNA for the CDR3: TGTGCCAGCACGGCTTATAGCAATCAGCCCCAGCATTTT. This sequence encodes CASTAYSNQPQHF.

This rearrangement joins TRBV6-1 to TRBJ2-5; TRBD1 might be the D (6 bases). The CDR3 covers 12 residues. Germline V gene sequence: CDR1 MNHNS, CDR2 SASEGT. V was cut by 5 bases and J by 7 bases, with 11 bases left in between. CDR3 loop: CASSKGHGTQYF. As DNA, the CDR3 is TGTGCCAGCAGTAAGGGACACGGGACCCAGTACTTC.

Regarding this clonotype: A junction end diverges from the germline sequence, so it may reflect a read error. This sequence joins TRBV15 and TRBJ2-7; the D is unclear. In germline, CDR1 is LNHNV, CDR2 YYDKDF (reference sequence). This CDR3 region has 13 residues. CDR3 sequence reads: CVTSRDLYYEQYF. CDR3 DNA: TGTGTCACCAGCAGAGATCTATACTACGAGCAGTACTTC.

The genes are TRBV6-2 or TRBV6-3 and TRBJ2-7; D remains unclear. V lost 7 bases to trimming and J lost 0 bases, with 13 bases between them. CDR3 length: 14 residues. The germline CDR1 and CDR2 sequences are MNHEY and SVGEGT. The CDR3 loop reads CASTPEWFSYEQYF. The CDR3 DNA follows: TGTGCCAGCACCCCGGAGTGGTTCTCCTACGAGCAGTACTTC.

The chain combines TRBV20-1 with TRBJ1-1; 8 positions match TRBD1. With 5 bases clipped from V and 1 base from J, the junction kept 9 bases outside the gene matches. CDR3 size: 15 residues. The germline gives CDR1 DFQATT, CDR2 SNEGSKA (reference sequence). CDR3 nucleotide sequence: TGCAGTGCTCCCTCCCCAGGGGGCGGGAACACTGAAGCTTTCTTT. Encoded protein: CSAPSPGGGNTEAFF.

This clonotype was seen at least ten times. The chain is built from TRBV28 and TRBJ1-5, with 9 positions matching TRBD1. With 1 base clipped from V and 2 bases from J, the junction kept 9 bases outside the gene matches. The CDR3 is 18 amino acids. Germline V gene sequence: CDR1 MDHEN, CDR2 SYDVKM. The CDR3 bases are TGTGCCAGCAGTTTATCCCCCGCGTGGGACAGGGGCAATCAGCCCCAGCATTTT. It specifies CASSLSPAWDRGNQPQHF.

About this clonotype: A read error may produce the germline difference seen at one junction end. DNA for the CDR3: TGTGCCAGCAGCCTCATTTGGGAACAGGGTTTCCACTTC. This gives the protein CASSLIWEQGFHF. The chain combines TRBV7-8 with TRBJ2-7; the D gene is possibly TRBD1 (6 bases). The germline V gene encodes CDR1 SGHVS and CDR2 FQNEAQ. The CDR3 length is 13 residues.

V is TRBV6-2 or TRBV6-3 and J is TRBJ1-1, with TRBD1 matching 11 bases. The CDR3 consists of 17 residues. Germline CDR1 and CDR2: MNHEY and SVGEGT. V gave up 4 bases and J gave up 0 bases; unmatched junction bases: 7. Here the CDR3 DNA reads TGTGCCAGCAGTTTTAACCCGGGACAGGGGGTGAACACTGAAGCTTTCTTT. Translating gives CASSFNPGQGVNTEAFF.

This clonotype occurred many times. The chain uses TRBV10-3 and TRBJ1-3, with D unclear. The CDR3 is 14 amino acids. Trimming removed 4 bases from V and 1 base from J, with 8 bases in between. CDR1 and CDR2 (germline): ENHRY, SYGVKD. The DNA of the CDR3 is TGTGCCATCAGTGGGACCCTTTCTGGAAACACCATATATTTT. This sequence encodes CAISGTLSGNTIYF.

This chain links TRBV12-3 or TRBV12-4 with TRBJ1-1; no clear D gene. The CDR3 spans 12 residues. V lost 5 bases and J lost 3, with 7 bases in between. The CDR3 sequence: CASSPSYTEAFF. CDR3 nucleotides: TGTGCCAGCAGTCCCAGCTACACTGAAGCTTTCTTT.